This T cell receptor beta chain was observed in a study of blood T cell repertoires in COVID-19. For the study at large: Sites in the United States, Italy and Spain provided acute and convalescent COVID-19 samples.

Germline CDR1 LGHDT, CDR2 YNNKEL (reference sequence). The CDR3 consists of 15 residues. The V end was cut by 0 bases, the J end by 1 base, with 7 bases between. Using immunoSEQ multiplex PCR, the repertoire was profiled, and TCRdb retains in-frame clones only, with some absent. This table has roughly 230,000 clones, about 90% appearing once. The sequencing input was peripheral blood. The chain couples TRBV3-1 (or the pseudogene TRBV3-2) to TRBJ2-1; D unresolved. This TCR was sampled from a man aged 25-45 years with COVID-19, enrolled during active disease. The DNA for the CDR3 is TGTGCCAGCAGCCAAGACTCAGATTCCTACAATGAGCAGTTCTTC. It codes for CASSQDSDSYNEQFF.